The 4 T cell receptor beta chains given below trace back to one sample, sequenced in a study of vaccination effects on CD4 cells after COVID-19. These receptors have no identified antigens. Some clones are missing from TCRdb's copy, which holds only in-frame ones; the method was immunoSEQ multiplex PCR. The data contain roughly 50,000 clones, around 75% of them singletons. Peptide-pool stimulation followed by sequencing identified expanded antigen-specific CD4+ clonotypes in the ViraFEST assay. Scientists isolated CD4+ T cells after an approximately 10-day culture period ended. The sample was CD4+ T cells from PBMCs cultured with HCoV-229E spike peptides, taken before COVID-19 vaccination. These receptor sequences come from a human donor who received a COVID-19 vaccine.

The rearrangement links TRBV18 to TRBJ1-1; no clear D. Germline CDR1 is KGHSH and CDR2 is LQKENI. V shed 2 bases and J shed 6 bases, with 10 bases lying between them. This CDR3 has 13 amino acids. CDR3 nucleotide sequence: TGTGCCAGCTCACCAGATATGGGATCTGAAGCTTTCTTT. Its translation is CASSPDMGSEAFF. Full variable domain (rest looked up from reference TRBV18 and TRBJ1-1): NAGVMQNPRHLVRRRGQEARLRCSPMKGHSHVYWYRQLPEEGLKFMVYLQKENIIDESGMPKERFSAEFPKEGPSILRIQQVVRGDSAAYFCASSPDMGSEAFFGQGTRLTVV.

This rearrangement joins TRBV6-1 to TRBJ2-7; TRBD1 matches at 10 bases. V gave up 3 bases and J gave up 1 base; unmatched junction bases: 6. Germline loops: CDR1 MNHNS, CDR2 SASEGT. The CDR3 has 16 amino acids. CDR3 DNA: TGTGCCAGCAGTGATCGGGACAGGGGTTGGTCCTACGAGCAGTACGTC. The encoded protein is CASSDRDRGWSYEQYV.

This clone was detected a few times. The chain joins TRBV2 to TRBJ1-1; 8 bases align to TRBD1. This CDR3 is 15 amino acids long. V was pared by 6 bases and J by 0 bases, with 6 bases of the junction left unmatched. CDR1 and CDR2 from the germline V gene are SNHLY and FYNNEI. The DNA of the CDR3 is TGTGCCAGCAGGGAGACAGGGGTAATGAACACTGAAGCTTTCTTT. Encoded protein: CASRETGVMNTEAFF.

The CDR3 bases are TGTGCCAGCAGGGACCGGGACAGGCACACAGATACGCAGTATTTT. This translates into CASRDRDRHTDTQYF. The chain uses TRBV11-3 and TRBJ2-3; 8 bases are a match to TRBD1. Per the germline V gene, CDR1 is SGHNT and CDR2 is YENEEA. J lost 2 bases, V lost 6 bases, and 7 bases had no gene match. The CDR3 is made up of 15 amino acids.